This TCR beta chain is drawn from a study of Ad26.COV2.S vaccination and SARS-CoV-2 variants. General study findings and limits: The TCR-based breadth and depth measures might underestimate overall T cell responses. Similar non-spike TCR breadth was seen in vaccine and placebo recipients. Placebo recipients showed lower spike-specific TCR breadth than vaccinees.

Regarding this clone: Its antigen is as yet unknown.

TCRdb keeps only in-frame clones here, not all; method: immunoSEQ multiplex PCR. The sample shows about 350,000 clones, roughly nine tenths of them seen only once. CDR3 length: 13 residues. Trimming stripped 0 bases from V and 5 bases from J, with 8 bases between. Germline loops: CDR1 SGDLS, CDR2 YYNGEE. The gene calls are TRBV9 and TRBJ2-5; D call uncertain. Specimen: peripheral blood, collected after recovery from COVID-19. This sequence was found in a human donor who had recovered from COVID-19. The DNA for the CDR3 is TGTGCCAGCAGCGTAGCTAATTCGGAGACCCAGTACTTC. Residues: CASSVANSETQYF.